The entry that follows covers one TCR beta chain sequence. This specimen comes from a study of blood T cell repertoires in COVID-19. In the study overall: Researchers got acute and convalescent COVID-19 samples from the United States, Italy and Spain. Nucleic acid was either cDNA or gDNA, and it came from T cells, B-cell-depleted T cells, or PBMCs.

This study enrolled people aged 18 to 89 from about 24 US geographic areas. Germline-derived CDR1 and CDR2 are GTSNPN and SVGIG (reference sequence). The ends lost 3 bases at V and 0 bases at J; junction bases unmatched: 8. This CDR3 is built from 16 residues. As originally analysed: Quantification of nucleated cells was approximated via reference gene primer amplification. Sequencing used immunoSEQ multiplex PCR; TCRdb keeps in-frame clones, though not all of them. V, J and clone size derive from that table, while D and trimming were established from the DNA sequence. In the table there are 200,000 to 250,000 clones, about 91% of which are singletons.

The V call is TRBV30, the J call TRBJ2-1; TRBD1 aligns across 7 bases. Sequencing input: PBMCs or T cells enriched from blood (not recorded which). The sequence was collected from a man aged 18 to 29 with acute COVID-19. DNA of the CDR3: TGTGCCTGGAGCGGGACAGACACTAGCTCCTACAATGAGCAGTTCTTC. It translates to CAWSGTDTSSYNEQFF. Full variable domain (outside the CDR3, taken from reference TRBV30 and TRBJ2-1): SQTIHQWPATLVQPVGSPLSLECTVEGTSNPNLYWYRQAAGRGLQLLFYSVGIGQISSEVPQNLSASRPQDRQFILSSKKLLLSDSGFYLCAWSGTDTSSYNEQFFGPGTRLTVL.